A single sample gave rise to the 2 T cell receptor beta chains below, sequenced in a study of T cells expressing NK-cell markers. TCRdb reprocessed the 5' RACE reads, with one entry per CDR3 protein and no DNA. The specimen's table records more than 250,000 distinct CDR3 sequences. Material: blood T cells: a sorted CD56 or NKG2C T cell subset, CD4+ or CD8+ T cells, or bulk PBMC T cells (not recorded which). These receptors were obtained from a man younger than 30 in good health.

The CDR3 sequence: CASSDTTRAKNIQYF. This chain joins TRBV5-4 and TRBJ2-4. The germline V gene encodes CDR1 SGHNT and CDR2 YYREEE (reference sequence). The CDR3 has 15 amino acids.

V gene TRBV29-1 combines with J gene TRBJ2-3; as DNA is missing, the TRBD2 call by TCRdb cannot be tested. The CDR3 runs to 12 residues. Germline lookup yields CDR1 SQVTM and CDR2 ANQGSEA. This chain's CDR3 is CSVRELTDTQYF.